The present T cell receptor (beta chain) was sequenced within a study of blood T cell repertoires in COVID-19. Across the whole study: Samples representing acute and convalescent COVID-19 were sourced from the United States, Italy and Spain. PBMCs, B-cell-depleted T cells, or T cells were the source of the cDNA or gDNA that made up the material.

Original methodology: Estimation of nucleated cell counts relied on the amplification of reference gene primers. Libraries were prepared by immunoSEQ multiplex PCR; TCRdb keeps only in-frame clonotypes and omits some of them. From that table come the V and J calls and clone size; the DNA was used to work out D and trimming. The table lists about 200,000 clones, 80% of them singletons, with 4.5% to 7% in the top ten. The length of the CDR3 is 15 residues. Trimming at V came to 4 bases and at J to 1 base, leaving 6 bases not matched to a gene. Germline CDR1 and CDR2: SGHRS and YFSETQ. This clone has just one count.

This clonotype was obtained from a woman between 65 and 79 years old with acute or convalescent COVID-19. The specimen was peripheral blood. V is TRBV5-1 and J is TRBJ1-1, with 8 nucleotides matching TRBD1. CDR3 in amino acids: CASSPDRGGNTEAFF. The DNA of the CDR3 is TGCGCCAGCAGCCCCGACAGGGGAGGGAACACTGAAGCTTTCTTT. Filled out from reference TRBV5-1 and TRBJ1-1, the complete variable domain reads KAGVTQTPRYLIKTRGQQVTLSCSPISGHRSVSWYQQTPGQGLQFLFEYFSETQRNKGNFPGRFSGRQFSNSRSEMNVSTLELGDSALYLCASSPDRGGNTEAFFGQGTRLTVV.